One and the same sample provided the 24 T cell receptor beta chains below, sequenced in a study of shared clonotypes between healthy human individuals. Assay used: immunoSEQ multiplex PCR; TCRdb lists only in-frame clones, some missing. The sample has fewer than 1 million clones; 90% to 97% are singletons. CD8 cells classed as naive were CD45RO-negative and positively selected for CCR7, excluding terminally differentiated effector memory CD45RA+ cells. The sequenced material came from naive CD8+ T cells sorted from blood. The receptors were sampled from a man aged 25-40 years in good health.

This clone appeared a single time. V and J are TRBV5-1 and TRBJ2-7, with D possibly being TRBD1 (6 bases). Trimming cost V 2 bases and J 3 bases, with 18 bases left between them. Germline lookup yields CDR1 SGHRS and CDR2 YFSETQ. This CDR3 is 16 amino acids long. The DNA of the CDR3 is TGCGCCAGCAGCTTCGCACCGGGACACGGTGACTACGAGCAGTACTTC. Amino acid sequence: CASSFAPGHGDYEQYF.

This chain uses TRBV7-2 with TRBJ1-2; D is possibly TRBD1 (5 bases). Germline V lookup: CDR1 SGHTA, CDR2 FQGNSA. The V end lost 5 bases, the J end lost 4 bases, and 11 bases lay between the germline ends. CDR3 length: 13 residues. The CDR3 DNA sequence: TGTGCCAGCAGCCAGGACACGCTCTATGGCTACACCTTC. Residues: CASSQDTLYGYTF.

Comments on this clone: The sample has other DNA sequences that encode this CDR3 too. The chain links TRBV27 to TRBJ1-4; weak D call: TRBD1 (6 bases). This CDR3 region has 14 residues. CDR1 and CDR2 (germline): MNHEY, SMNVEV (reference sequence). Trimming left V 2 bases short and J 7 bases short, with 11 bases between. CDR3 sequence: CASSLLGAGEKLFF. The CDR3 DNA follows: TGTGCCAGCAGTTTACTGGGGGCCGGTGAAAAACTGTTTTTT.

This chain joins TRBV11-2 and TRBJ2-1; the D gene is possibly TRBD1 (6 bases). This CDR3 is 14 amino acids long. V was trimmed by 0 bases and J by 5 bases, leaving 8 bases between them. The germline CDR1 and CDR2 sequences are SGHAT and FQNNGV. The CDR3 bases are TGTGCCAGCAGCTTAGAAGGGACACACAATGAGCAGTTCTTC. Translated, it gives CASSLEGTHNEQFF.

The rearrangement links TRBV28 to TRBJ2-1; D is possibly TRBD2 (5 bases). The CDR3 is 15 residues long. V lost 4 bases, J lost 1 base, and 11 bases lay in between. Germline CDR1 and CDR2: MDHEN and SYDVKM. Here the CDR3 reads CASSYGGRSYNEQFF. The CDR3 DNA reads TGTGCCAGCAGTTATGGCGGGCGATCCTACAATGAGCAGTTCTTC.

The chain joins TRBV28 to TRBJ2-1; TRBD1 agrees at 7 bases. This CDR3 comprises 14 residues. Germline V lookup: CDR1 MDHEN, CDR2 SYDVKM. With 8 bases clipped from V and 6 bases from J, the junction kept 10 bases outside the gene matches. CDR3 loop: CASLSPRTGNEQFF. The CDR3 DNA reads TGTGCCAGCCTTTCTCCCCGGACAGGCAATGAGCAGTTCTTC. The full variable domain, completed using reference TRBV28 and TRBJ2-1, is DVKVTQSSRYLVKRTGEKVFLECVQDMDHENMFWYRQDPGLGLRLIYFSYDVKMKEKGDIPEGYSVSREKKERFSLILESASTNQTSMYLCASLSPRTGNEQFFGPGTRLTVL.

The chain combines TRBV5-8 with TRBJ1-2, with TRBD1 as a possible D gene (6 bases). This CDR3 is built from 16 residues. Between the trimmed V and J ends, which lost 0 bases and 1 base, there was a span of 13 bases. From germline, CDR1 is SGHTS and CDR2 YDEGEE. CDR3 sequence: CASSLAETGDNYGYTF. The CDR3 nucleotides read TGTGCCAGCAGCTTGGCCGAGACAGGAGATAACTATGGCTACACCTTC.

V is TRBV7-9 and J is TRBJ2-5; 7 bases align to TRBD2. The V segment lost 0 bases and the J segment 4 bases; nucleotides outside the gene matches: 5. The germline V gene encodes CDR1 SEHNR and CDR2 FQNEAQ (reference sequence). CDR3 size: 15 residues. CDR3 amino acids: CASSLATTGGETQYF. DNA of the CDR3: TGTGCCAGCAGCTTAGCGACGACGGGAGGAGAGACCCAGTACTTC.

The CDR3 nucleotides are TGTGCCAGCAGCTTAGCGGAAAATAGCAATCAGCCCCAGCATTTT. Translating gives CASSLAENSNQPQHF. The chain combines TRBV5-6 with TRBJ1-5; D is ambiguous. Trimming shortened V by 2 bases and J by 0 bases, and 9 bases separated the two germline ends. CDR3 length: 15 residues. Germline V lookup: CDR1 SGHDT, CDR2 YYEEEE. Full variable domain (rest looked up from reference TRBV5-6 and TRBJ1-5): DAGVTQSPTHLIKTRGQQVTLRCSPKSGHDTVSWYQQALGQGPQFIFQYYEEEERQRGNFPDRFSGHQFPNYSSELNVNALLLGDSALYLCASSLAENSNQPQHFGDGTRLSIL.

CDR3 sequence reads: CASSGGNEQYF. CDR3 in DNA: TGTGCCAGCAGCGGAGGAAACGAGCAGTACTTC. The chain uses TRBV13 and TRBJ2-7; D may be TRBD2 (5 bases). Germline values: CDR1 PRHDT, CDR2 FYEKMQ (reference sequence). Trimming removed 5 bases at V and 5 bases at J, with 7 bases between. This CDR3 has 11 residues.

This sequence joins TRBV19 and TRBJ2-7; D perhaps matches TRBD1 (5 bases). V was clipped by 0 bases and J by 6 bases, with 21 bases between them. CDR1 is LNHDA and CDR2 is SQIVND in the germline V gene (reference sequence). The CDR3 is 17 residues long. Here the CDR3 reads CASSIDPSRQWIGEQYF. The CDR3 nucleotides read TGTGCCAGTAGTATAGATCCGTCGAGACAGTGGATAGGCGAGCAGTACTTC.

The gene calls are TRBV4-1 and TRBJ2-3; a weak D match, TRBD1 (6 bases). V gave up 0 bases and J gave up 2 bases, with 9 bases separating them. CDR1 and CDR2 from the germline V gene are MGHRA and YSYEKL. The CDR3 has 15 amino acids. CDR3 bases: TGCGCCAGCAGCCAAGATCAGGGGCCCACAGATACGCAGTATTTT. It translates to CASSQDQGPTDTQYF.

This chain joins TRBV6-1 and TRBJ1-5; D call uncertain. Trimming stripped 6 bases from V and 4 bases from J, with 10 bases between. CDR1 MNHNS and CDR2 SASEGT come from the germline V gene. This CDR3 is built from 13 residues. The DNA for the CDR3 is TGTGCCAGCAGGCGGCAGGAGAATCAGCCCCAGCATTTT. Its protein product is CASRRQENQPQHF.

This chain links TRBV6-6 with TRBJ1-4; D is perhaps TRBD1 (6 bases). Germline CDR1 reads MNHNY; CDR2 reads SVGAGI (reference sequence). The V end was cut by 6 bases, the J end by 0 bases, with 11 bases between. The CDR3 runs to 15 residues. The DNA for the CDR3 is TGTGCCAGCAGGAAAGGGGACACAACTAATGAAAAACTGTTTTTT. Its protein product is CASRKGDTTNEKLFF.

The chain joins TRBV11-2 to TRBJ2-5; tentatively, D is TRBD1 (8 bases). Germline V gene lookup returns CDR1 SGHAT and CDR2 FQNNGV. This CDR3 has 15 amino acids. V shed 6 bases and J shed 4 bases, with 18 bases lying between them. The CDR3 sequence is CASRLRQGRGETQYF. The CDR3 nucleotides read TGTGCCAGCAGGTTAAGACAGGGGAGGGGAGAGACCCAGTACTTC.

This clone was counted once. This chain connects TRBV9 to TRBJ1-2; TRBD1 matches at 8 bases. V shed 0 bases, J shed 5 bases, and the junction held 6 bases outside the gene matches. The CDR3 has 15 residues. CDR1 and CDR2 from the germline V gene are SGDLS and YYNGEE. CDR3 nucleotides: TGTGCCAGCAGCGTAGGTCAGGGGGCGCGGTATGGCTACACCTTC. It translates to CASSVGQGARYGYTF.

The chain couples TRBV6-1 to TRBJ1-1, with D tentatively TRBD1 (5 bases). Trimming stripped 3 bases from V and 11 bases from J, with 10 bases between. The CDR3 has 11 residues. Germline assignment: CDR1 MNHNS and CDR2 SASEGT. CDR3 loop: CASSETYRAFF. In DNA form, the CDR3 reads TGTGCCAGCAGTGAGACCTACAGGGCTTTCTTT.

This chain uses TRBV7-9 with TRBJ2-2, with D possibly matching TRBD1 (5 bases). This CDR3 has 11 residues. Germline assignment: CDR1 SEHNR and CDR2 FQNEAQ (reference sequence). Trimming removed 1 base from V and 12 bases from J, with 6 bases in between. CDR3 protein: CASSLGQQLFF. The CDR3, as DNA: TGTGCCAGCAGCTTAGGACAGCAGCTGTTTTTT.

This chain's CDR3 is CASSKRTGGNTGELFF. CDR3 bases: TGTGCCAGCAGCAAACGGACAGGGGGCAACACCGGGGAGCTGTTTTTT. The chain employs TRBV7-9 and TRBJ2-2; 11 bases are a match to TRBD1. Per the germline V gene, CDR1 is SEHNR and CDR2 is FQNEAQ (reference sequence). The CDR3 loop spans 16 amino acids. V lost 5 bases and J lost 2; bases outside the gene matches: 4.

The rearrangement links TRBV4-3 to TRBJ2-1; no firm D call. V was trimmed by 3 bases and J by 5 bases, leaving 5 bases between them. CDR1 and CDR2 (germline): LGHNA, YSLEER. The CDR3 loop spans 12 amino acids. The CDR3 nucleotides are TGCGCCAGCAGCCAGCTAAACAATGAGCAGTTCTTC. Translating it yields CASSQLNNEQFF.

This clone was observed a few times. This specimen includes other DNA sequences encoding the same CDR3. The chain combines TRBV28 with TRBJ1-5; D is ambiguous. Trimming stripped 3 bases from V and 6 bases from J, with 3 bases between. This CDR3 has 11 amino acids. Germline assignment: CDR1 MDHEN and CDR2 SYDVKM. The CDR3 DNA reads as TGTGCCAGCAGTTTCGGTCAGCCCCAGCATTTT. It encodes CASSFGQPQHF.

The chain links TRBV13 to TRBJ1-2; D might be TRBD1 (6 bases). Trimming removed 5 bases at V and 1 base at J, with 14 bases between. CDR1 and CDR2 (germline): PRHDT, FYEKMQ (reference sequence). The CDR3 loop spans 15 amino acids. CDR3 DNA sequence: TGTGCCAGCAGCCCCGGGAACAGGGTTAACTATGGCTACACCTTC. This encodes CASSPGNRVNYGYTF.

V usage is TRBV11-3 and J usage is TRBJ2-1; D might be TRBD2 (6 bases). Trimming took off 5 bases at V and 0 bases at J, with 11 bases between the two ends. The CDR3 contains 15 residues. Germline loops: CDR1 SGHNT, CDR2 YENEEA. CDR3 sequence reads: CASSPGTLSYNEQFF. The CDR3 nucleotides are TGTGCCAGCAGCCCCGGGACTCTCTCCTACAATGAGCAGTTCTTC.

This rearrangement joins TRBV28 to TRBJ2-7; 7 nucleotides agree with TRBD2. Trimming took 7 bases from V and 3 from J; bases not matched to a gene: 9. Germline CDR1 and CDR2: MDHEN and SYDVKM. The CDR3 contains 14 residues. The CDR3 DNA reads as TGTGCCAGCAAATGGGAGGGAGGCCACTACGAGCAGTACTTC. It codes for CASKWEGGHYEQYF.